This T cell receptor beta chain was captured in a study of blood T cell repertoires in COVID-19. Germline trimming cut 9 bases from V and 0 bases from J; bases unmatched to any gene: 6. CDR1 is SNHLY, CDR2 FYNNEI, per germline. The CDR3 extends over 14 amino acids. Repertoires were generated with immunoSEQ multiplex PCR, while TCRdb's copy carries only in-frame clones and drops some. The data contain over 300,000 clones, around 89% of them singletons. Sequencing used PBMCs or T cells enriched from blood (not recorded which). The TCR sequence derives from a woman between 40 and 50 years old who had recovered from COVID-19. The chain employs TRBV2 and TRBJ2-3; 7 bases agree with TRBD2. The CDR3 is CASEGRGSTDTQYF. The CDR3 region has the DNA TGTGCCAGTGAGGGGCGGGGGAGCACAGATACGCAGTATTTT.